This T cell receptor beta chain was profiled in a study of blood T cell repertoires in COVID-19. Whole-study context: Collection of acute and convalescent COVID-19 samples took place in the United States, Italy and Spain. Sources were T cells, B-cell-depleted T cells, or PBMCs; the material itself was cDNA or gDNA.

Germline assignment: CDR1 MNHEY and CDR2 SMNVEV (reference sequence). This CDR3 has 14 residues. The V and J ends lost 8 bases and 1 base, in that order; junction bases with no gene match: 7. Per the original data handling: From reference gene primer amplification, estimates of nucleated cell counts were derived. The assay was immunoSEQ multiplex PCR, and TCRdb's table has in-frame clones only and misses some. That table is the source of V, J and clone size, and D and trimming were worked out from the DNA. The sample shows 60,000 to 75,000 clones, around nine tenths of them seen only once. The sequence was collected from a woman aged 80 or over with acute or convalescent COVID-19. The genes are TRBV27 and TRBJ1-2; 7 bases agree with TRBD1. Sequences were obtained from peripheral blood. The CDR3 loop reads CASGDTGVNYGYTF. The CDR3 DNA sequence: TGTGCCAGCGGAGATACAGGGGTTAACTATGGCTACACCTTC.